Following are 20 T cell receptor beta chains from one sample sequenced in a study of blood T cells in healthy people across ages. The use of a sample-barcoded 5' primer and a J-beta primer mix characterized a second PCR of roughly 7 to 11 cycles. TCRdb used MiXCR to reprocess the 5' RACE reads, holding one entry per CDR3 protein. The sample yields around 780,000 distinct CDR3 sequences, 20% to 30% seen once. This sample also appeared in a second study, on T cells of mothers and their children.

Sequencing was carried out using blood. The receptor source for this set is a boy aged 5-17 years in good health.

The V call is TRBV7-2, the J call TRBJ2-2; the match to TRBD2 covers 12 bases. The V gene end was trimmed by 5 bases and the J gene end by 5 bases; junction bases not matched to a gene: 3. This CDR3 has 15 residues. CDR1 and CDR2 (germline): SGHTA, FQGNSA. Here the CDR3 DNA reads TGTGCCAGCAGCCAAACTAGCGGGGGGACCGGGGAGCTGTTTTTT. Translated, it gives CASSQTSGGTGELFF.

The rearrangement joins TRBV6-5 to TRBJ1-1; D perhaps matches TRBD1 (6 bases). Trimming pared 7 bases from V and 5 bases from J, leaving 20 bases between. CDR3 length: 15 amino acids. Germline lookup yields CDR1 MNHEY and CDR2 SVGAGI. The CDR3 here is CASIPLVGGWTEAFF. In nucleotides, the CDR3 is TGTGCCAGCATTCCCCTGGTGGGGGGCTGGACTGAAGCTTTCTTT.

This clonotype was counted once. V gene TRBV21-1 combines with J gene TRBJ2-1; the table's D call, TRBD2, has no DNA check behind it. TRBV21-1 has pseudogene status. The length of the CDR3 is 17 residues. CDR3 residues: CASSKKRRTSRHNEQFF. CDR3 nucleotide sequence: TGTGCCAGCAGCAAAAAAAGAAGGACCTCCCGGCACAATGAGCAGTTCTTC.

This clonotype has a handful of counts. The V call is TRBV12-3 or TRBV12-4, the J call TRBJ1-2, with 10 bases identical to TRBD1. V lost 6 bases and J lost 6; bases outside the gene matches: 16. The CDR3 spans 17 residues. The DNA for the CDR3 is TGTGCCAGCAGCCGTATACCGGGACAGGGGCGAGAAGATGGCTACACCTTC. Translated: CASSRIPGQGREDGYTF.

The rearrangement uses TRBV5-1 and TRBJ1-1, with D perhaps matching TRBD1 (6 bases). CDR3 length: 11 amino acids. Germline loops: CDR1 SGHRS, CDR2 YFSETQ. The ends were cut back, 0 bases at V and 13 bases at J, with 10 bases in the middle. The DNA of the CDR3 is TGCGCCAGCAGCTTGGGGACAGAGGATTTCTTT. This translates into CASSLGTEDFF.

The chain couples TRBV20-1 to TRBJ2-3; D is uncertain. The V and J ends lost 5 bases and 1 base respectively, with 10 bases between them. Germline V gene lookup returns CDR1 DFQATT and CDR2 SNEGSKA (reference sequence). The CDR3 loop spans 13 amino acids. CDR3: CSAQDYRTDTQYF. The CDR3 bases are TGCAGTGCTCAGGATTATCGCACAGATACGCAGTATTTT.

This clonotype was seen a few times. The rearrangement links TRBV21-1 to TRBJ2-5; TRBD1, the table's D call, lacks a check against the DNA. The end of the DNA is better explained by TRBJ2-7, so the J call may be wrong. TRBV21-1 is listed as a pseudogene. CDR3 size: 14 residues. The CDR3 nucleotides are TGTGCCAGCAGCAAGGGAACAGGGGGCTGCGAGCAGTACTTC. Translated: CASSKGTGGCEQYF.

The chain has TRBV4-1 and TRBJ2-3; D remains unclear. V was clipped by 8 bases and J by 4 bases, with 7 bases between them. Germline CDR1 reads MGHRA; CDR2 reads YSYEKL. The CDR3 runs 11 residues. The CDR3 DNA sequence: TGCGCCAGCGGGCGGTCAGATACGCAGTATTTT. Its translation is CASGRSDTQYF.

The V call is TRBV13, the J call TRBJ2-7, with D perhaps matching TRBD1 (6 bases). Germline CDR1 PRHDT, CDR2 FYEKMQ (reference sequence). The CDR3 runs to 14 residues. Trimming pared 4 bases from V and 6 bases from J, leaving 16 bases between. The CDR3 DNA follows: TGTGCCAGCAGCTCGCTACAGGGTTCCACCGAGCAGTACTTC. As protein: CASSSLQGSTEQYF.

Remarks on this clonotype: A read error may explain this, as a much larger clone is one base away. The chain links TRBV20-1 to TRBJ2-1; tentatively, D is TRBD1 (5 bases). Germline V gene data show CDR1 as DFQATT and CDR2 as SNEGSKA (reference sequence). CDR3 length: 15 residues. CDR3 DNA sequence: TGCAGTGCGCAGAGTAGGGGCCGCTCCTACAGTGAGCAGTTCTTC. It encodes CSAQSRGRSYSEQFF.

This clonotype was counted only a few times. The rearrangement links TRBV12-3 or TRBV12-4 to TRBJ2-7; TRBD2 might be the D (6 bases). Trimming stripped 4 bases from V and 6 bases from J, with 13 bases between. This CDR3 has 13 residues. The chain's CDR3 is CASSSSGSGEQYF. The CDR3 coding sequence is TGTGCCAGCAGTTCCTCGGGTAGCGGCGAGCAGTACTTC.

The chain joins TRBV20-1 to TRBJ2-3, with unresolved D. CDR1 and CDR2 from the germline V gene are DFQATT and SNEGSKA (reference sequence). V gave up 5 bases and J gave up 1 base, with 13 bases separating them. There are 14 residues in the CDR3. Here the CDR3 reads CSALLTLGTDTQYF. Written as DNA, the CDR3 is TGCAGTGCTCTTCTTACCTTGGGCACAGATACGCAGTATTTT.

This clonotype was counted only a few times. The CDR3 coding sequence is TGCAGCGTTGAAGACGACAGCCCCTACAATGAGCAGTTCTTC. Residues: CSVEDDSPYNEQFF. The chain couples TRBV29-1 to TRBJ2-1, with D maybe TRBD1 (5 bases). The V end lost 0 bases, the J end lost 2 bases, and 8 bases lay between the germline ends. CDR3 length: 14 residues. The germline V gene has CDR1 SQVTM and CDR2 ANQGSEA.

The CDR3 DNA is TGTGCCAGCAGTACCTCAGGGTCCGGGGAGCTGTTTTTT. Translated, it gives CASSTSGSGELFF. The chain carries TRBV2 and TRBJ2-2; D is perhaps TRBD1 (5 bases). Between the trimmed V and J ends, which lost 5 bases and 6 bases, there was a span of 10 bases. The CDR3 length is 13 residues. CDR1 and CDR2 (germline): SNHLY, FYNNEI. Full variable domain (missing parts from reference TRBV2 and TRBJ2-2): EPEVTQTPSHQVTQMGQEVILRCVPISNHLYFYWYRQILGQKVEFLVSFYNNEISEKSEIFDDQFSVERPDGSNFTLKIRSTKLEDSAMYFCASSTSGSGELFFGEGSRLTVL.

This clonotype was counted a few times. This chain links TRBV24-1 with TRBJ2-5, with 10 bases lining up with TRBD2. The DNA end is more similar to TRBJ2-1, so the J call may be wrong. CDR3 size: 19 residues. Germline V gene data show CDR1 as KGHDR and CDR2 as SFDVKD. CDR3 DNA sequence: TGTGCCACCAGTGATTTGCCCAACCAGCCCCGTCTAGCGGGGGATGAGCAGTTCTTC. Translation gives CATSDLPNQPRLAGDEQFF.

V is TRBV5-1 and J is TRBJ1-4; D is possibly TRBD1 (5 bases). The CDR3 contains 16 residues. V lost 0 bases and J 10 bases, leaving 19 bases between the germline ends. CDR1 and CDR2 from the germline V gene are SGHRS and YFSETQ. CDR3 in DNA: TGCGCCAGCAGCTTGGGGGGAAGGGACGGAACCGGAAAACTGTTTTTT. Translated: CASSLGGRDGTGKLFF.

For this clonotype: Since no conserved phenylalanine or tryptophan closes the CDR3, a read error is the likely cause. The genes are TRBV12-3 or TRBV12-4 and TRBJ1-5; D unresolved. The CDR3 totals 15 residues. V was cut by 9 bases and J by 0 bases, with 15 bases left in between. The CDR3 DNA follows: TGTGCCAGTCGGTTGGGTGGGTATAGCAATCAGCCCCAGCATCTT. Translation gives CASRLGGYSNQPQHL.

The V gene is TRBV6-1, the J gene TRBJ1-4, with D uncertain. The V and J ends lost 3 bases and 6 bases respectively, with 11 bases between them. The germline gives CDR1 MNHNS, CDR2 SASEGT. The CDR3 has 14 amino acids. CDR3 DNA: TGTGCCAGCAGTGAGTGGACGTCCCATGAAAAACTGTTTTTT. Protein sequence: CASSEWTSHEKLFF.

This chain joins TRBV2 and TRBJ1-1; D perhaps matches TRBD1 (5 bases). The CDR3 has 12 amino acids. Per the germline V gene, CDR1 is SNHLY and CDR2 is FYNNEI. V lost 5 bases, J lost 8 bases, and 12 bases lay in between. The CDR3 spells CASSLTEVEAFF. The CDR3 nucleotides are TGTGCCAGCAGTTTGACAGAGGTGGAAGCTTTCTTT. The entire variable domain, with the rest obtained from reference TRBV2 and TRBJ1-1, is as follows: EPEVTQTPSHQVTQMGQEVILRCVPISNHLYFYWYRQILGQKVEFLVSFYNNEISEKSEIFDDQFSVERPDGSNFTLKIRSTKLEDSAMYFCASSLTEVEAFFGQGTRLTVV.

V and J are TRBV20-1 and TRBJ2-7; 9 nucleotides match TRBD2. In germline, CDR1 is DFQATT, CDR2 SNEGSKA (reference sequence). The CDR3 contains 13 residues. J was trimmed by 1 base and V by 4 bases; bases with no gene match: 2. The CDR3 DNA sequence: TGCAGTGCTACAGCGGGGGGATCCTACGAGCAGTACTTC. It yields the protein CSATAGGSYEQYF.